Below are 8 T cell receptor beta chains sequenced from a single sample in a study of blood T cell repertoires in COVID-19. Using immunoSEQ multiplex PCR, the repertoire was profiled, and TCRdb retains in-frame clones only, with some absent. The sample lists some 120,000 clones, around 76% occurring once. Specimen: peripheral blood. The source of these receptors is a man in his fifties or sixties with acute or convalescent COVID-19.

In nucleotides, the CDR3 is TGTGCCAGCACATACAGTTTAAATGCTTTCTTT. This codes for CASTYSLNAFF. V usage is TRBV6-5 and J usage is TRBJ1-1; D remains unclear. The germline V gene encodes CDR1 MNHEY and CDR2 SVGAGI. CDR3 length: 11 residues. Trimming shortened V by 7 bases and J by 11 bases, and 14 bases separated the two germline ends.

The chain carries TRBV11-2 and TRBJ1-1, with TRBD1 identical over 8 bases. The CDR3 covers 15 residues. V was pared by 3 bases and J by 5 bases, with 8 bases of the junction left unmatched. Germline CDR1 SGHAT, CDR2 FQNNGV. The CDR3 coding sequence is TGTGCCAGCAGCTTTAGGACAGGGAAAAGGACTGAAGCTTTCTTT. Protein: CASSFRTGKRTEAFF.

This clone showed up just a few times. The chain employs TRBV5-1 and TRBJ2-3; 11 bases are shared with TRBD2. V dropped 4 bases and J dropped 4; count of bases not matched to a gene: 5. Germline lookup yields CDR1 SGHRS and CDR2 YFSETQ. The CDR3 loop spans 15 amino acids. CDR3 bases: TGCGCCAGCAGCGTACTAGCGGGAGCGGCAGATACGCAGTATTTT. Encoded protein: CASSVLAGAADTQYF.

This sequence joins TRBV11-3 and TRBJ1-6, with TRBD1 identical over 9 bases. Germline loops: CDR1 SGHNT, CDR2 YENEEA. This CDR3 is 15 amino acids long. J gave up 10 bases and V 3 bases, and 7 bases lay outside the gene matches. The chain's CDR3 is CASSFLGQGRSPLHF. The CDR3 nucleotides read TGTGCCAGCAGCTTTTTGGGACAGGGACGGTCACCCCTCCACTTT.

The rearrangement uses TRBV6-5 and TRBJ2-7; 7 nucleotides match TRBD1. This CDR3 comprises 13 residues. The V segment lost 8 bases and the J segment 4 bases; nucleotides outside the gene matches: 8. Germline CDR1 MNHEY, CDR2 SVGAGI. CDR3: CASQRTGPYEQYF. The CDR3 nucleotides are TGTGCCAGCCAACGGACAGGCCCATACGAGCAGTACTTC.

The chain has TRBV5-1 and TRBJ2-3; a possible D gene is TRBD2 (6 bases). V lost 4 bases and J 3 bases, leaving 12 bases between the germline ends. The CDR3 has 14 amino acids. Per germline, CDR1 SGHRS and CDR2 YFSETQ. The CDR3 DNA sequence: TGCGCCAGCAGCCCTCCCGGGGGTACAGATACGCAGTATTTT. Its translation is CASSPPGGTDTQYF.

V usage is TRBV27 and J usage is TRBJ1-5, with TRBD1 identical over 8 bases. This CDR3 is built from 17 residues. With V trimmed by 7 bases and J by 0 bases, 11 bases remained unmatched. Germline V gene lookup returns CDR1 MNHEY and CDR2 SMNVEV (reference sequence). The CDR3 nucleotides read TGTGCCAGCATCACCGGACAGGGCTATTATAGCAATCAGCCCCAGCATTTT. Amino acid sequence: CASITGQGYYSNQPQHF.

The chain carries TRBV11-1 and TRBJ1-4; the D is unclear. CDR1 and CDR2 (germline): SGHAT, FQDESV (reference sequence). The germline V and J ends were trimmed by 7 bases and 4 bases, with 13 bases remaining between them. This CDR3 spans 14 amino acids. CDR3 nucleotide sequence: TGTGCCAGCAAGCGGACTGGGATTAATGAAAAACTGTTTTTT. Protein sequence: CASKRTGINEKLFF.